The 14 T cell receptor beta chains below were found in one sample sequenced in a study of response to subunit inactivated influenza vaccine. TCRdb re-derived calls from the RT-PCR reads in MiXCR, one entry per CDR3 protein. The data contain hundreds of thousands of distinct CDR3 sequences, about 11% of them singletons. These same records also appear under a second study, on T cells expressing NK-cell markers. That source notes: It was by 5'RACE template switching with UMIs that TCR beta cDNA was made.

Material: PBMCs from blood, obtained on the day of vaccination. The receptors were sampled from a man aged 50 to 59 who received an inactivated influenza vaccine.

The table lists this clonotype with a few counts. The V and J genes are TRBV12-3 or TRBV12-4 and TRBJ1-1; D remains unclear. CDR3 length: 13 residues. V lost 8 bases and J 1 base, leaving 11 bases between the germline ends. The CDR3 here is CASSGLTNTEAFF. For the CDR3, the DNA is TGTGCCAGCTCCGGACTGACGAACACTGAAGCTTTCTTT.

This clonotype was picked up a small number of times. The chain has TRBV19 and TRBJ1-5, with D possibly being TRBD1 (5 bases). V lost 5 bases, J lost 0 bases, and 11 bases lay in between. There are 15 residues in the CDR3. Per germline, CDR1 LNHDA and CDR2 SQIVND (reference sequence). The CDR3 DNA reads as TGTGCCAGTAGTGTCCCAGGGTATAGCAATCAGCCCCAGCATTTT. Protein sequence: CASSVPGYSNQPQHF.

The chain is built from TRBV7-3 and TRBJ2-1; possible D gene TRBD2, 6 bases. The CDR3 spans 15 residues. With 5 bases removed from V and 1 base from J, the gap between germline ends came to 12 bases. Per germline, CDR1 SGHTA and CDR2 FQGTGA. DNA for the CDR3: TGTGCCAGCAGCCCCGCGGGAAATTCCTACAATGAGCAGTTCTTC. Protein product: CASSPAGNSYNEQFF.

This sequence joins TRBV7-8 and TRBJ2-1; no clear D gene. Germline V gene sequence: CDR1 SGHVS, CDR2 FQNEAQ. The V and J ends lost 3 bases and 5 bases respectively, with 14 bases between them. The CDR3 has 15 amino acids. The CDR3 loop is CASSLGRIINNEQFF. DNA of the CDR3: TGTGCCAGCAGCTTGGGCCGAATAATCAACAATGAGCAGTTCTTC.

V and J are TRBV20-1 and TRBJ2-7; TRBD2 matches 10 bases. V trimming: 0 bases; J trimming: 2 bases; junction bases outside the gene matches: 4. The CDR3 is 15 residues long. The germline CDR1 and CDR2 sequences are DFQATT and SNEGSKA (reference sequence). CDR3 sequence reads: CSARERLAGAYEQYF. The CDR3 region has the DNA TGCAGTGCTAGAGAGAGGCTAGCGGGAGCCTACGAGCAGTACTTC.

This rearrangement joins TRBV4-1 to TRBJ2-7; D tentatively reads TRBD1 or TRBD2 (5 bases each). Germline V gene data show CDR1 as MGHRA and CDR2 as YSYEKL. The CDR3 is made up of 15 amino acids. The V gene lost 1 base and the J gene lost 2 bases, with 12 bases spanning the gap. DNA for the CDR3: TGCGCCAGCAGCCAAGTTACTGAGGGACCCTACGAGCAGTACTTC. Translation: CASSQVTEGPYEQYF.

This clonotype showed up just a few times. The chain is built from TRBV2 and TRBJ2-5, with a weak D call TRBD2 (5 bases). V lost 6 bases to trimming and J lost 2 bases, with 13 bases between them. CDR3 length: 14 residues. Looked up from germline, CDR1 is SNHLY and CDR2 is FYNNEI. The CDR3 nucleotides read TGTGCCAGCAGGGACTTCGAGTCTCAAGAGACCCAGTACTTC. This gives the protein CASRDFESQETQYF.

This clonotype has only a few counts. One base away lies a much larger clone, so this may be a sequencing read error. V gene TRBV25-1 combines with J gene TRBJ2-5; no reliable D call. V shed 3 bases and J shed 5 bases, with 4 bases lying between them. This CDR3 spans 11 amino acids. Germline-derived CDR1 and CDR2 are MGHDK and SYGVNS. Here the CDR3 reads CASSDLETQYF. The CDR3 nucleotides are TGTGCCAGCAGTGATTTGGAGACCCAGTACTTC.

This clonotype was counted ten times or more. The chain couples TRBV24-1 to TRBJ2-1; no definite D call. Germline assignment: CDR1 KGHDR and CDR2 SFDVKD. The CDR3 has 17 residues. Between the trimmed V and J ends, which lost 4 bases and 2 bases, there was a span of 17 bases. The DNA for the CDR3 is TGTGCCACCAGTGACTTGATCTCAAGCTATACCTACAATGAGCAGTTCTTC. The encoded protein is CATSDLISSYTYNEQFF.

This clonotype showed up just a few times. Here the CDR3 reads CASSPAPGPLSYNEQFF. As DNA, the CDR3 is TGTGCCAGCAGTCCCGCCCCAGGACCTCTATCCTACAATGAGCAGTTCTTC. The V call is TRBV5-4, the J call TRBJ2-1, with D unclear. CDR3 length: 17 amino acids. V was clipped by 5 bases and J by 1 base, with 19 bases between them. Germline V gene sequence: CDR1 SGHNT, CDR2 YYREEE (reference sequence).

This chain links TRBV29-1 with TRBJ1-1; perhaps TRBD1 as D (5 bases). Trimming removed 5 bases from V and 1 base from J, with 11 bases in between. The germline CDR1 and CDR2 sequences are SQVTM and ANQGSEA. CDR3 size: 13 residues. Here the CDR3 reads CSVSGDRNTEAFF. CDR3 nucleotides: TGCAGCGTTTCGGGAGACAGGAACACTGAAGCTTTCTTT.

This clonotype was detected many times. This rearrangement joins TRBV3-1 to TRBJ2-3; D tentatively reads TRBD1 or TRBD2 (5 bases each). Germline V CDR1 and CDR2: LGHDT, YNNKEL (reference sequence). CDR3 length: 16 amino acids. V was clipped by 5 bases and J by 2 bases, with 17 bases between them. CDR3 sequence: CASSGDSGPFTDTQYF. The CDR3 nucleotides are TGTGCCAGCAGCGGAGATTCGGGACCGTTCACAGATACGCAGTATTTT.

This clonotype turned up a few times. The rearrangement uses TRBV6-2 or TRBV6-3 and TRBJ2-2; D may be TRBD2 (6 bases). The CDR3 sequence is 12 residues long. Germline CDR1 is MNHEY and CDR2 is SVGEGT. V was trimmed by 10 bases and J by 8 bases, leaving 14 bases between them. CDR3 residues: CATRIRGGELFF. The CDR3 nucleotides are TGTGCCACCAGGATACGGGGGGGGGAGCTGTTTTTT.

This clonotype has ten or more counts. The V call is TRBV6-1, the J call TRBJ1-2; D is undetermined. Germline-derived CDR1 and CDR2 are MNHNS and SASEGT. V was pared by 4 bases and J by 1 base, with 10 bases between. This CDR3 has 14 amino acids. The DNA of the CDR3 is TGTGCCAGCAGTGCTCAAGGGCTTAACTATGGCTACACCTTC. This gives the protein CASSAQGLNYGYTF.